The clone carrying this T cell receptor (beta chain) occurred many times. TCRdb re-analysed the 5' RACE reads in MiXCR, keeping a single row per CDR3 protein. The sample lists some 130,000 distinct CDR3 sequences; approximately 10% were seen once. This specimen belongs to a study of CD8 T cells in ankylosing spondylitis. With 4 bases removed from V and 8 bases from J, the gap between germline ends came to 17 bases. The length of the CDR3 is 14 residues. CDR1 and CDR2 from the germline V gene are MGHRA and YSYEKL. Sequenced sample: blood, either unsorted or a sorted T cell fraction (not recorded which). The TCR was taken from a female donor with ankylosing spondylitis or in good health (not recorded which). The V call is TRBV4-1, the J call TRBJ1-1; no reliable D call. The CDR3 region is CASSLPGLKREAFF. CDR3 bases: TGCGCCAGCAGCCTCCCGGGTCTTAAGAGGGAAGCTTTCTTT.